Sequencing of this T cell receptor beta chain was carried out in a study of neurological immune-mediated disorders. Overall study: The roughly 34 multiple sclerosis patients comprised some 31 that were relapsing-remitting and 3 that were secondary progressive.

The V and J ends lost 2 bases and 4 bases respectively, with 18 bases between them. There are 16 residues in the CDR3. The V gene's germline CDR1 is MGHDK and CDR2 SYGVNS. The unsorted libraries were produced from 2 million PBMCs held at -80 C. The table lists this clonotype with many counts. The cDNA was generated by 5'RACE with 10-nucleotide random UMIs. TCRdb independently ran MiXCR on the 5' RACE reads; one entry per CDR3 protein. Of approximately 41,000 distinct CDR3 sequences listed, roughly 2.5% are singletons. The J gene is TRBJ2-7, the V gene TRBV25-1, with TRBD1 as a possible D gene (6 bases). Specimen: PBMCs. The sequence came from a man under 40 with multiple sclerosis. CDR3 in amino acids: CASSEGSGTPLYEQYF. In DNA, the CDR3 is TGTGCCAGCAGTGAAGGATCCGGGACACCTTTATACGAGCAGTACTTC.